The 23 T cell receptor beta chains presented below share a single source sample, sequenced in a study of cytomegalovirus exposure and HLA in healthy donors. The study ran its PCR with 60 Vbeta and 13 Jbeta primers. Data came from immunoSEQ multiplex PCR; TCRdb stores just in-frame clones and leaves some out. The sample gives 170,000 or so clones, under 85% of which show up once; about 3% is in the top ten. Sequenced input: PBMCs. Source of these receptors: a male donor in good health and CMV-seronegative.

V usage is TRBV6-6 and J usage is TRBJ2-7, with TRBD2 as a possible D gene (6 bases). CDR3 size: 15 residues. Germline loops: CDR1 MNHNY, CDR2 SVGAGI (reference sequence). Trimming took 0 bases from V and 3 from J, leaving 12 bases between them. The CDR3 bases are TGTGCCAGCAGTTACTCGGGGGGTCAGAGCTACGAGCAGTACTTC. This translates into CASSYSGGQSYEQYF.

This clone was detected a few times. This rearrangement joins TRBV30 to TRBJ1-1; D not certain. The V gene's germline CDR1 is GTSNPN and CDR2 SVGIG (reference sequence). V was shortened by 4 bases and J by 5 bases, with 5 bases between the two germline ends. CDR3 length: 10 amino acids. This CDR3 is CAWTETEAFF. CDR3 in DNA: TGTGCCTGGACCGAGACTGAAGCTTTCTTT.

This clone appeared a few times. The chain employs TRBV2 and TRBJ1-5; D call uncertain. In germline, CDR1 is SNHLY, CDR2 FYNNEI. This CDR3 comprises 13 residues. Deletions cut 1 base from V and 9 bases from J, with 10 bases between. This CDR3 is CASSEGAMWPQHF. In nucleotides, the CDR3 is TGTGCCAGCAGTGAAGGAGCAATGTGGCCCCAGCATTTT.

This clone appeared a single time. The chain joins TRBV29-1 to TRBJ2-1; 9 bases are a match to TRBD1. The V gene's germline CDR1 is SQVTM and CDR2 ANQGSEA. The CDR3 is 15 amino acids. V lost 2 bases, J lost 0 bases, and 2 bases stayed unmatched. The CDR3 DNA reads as TGCAGCGTTGAACTGGGACAGGGCTCCTACAATGAGCAGTTCTTC. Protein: CSVELGQGSYNEQFF.

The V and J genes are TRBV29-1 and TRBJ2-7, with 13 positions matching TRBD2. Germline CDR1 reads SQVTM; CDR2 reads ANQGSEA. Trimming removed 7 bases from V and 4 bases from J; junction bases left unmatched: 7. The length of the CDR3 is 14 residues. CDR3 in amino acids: CSASGLAGVYEQYF. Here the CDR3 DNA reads TGCAGCGCCAGCGGACTAGCGGGAGTTTACGAGCAGTACTTC.

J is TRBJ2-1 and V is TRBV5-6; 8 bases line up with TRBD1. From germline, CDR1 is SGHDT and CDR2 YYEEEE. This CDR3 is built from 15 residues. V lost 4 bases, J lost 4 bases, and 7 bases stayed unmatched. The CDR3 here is CASSPWTGLYNEQFF. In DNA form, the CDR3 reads TGTGCCAGCAGCCCCTGGACAGGGCTTTACAATGAGCAGTTCTTC.

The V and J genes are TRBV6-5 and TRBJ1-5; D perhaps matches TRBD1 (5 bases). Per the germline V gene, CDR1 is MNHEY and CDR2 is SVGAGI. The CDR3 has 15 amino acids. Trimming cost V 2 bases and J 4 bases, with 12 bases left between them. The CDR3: CASSYEVQVNQPQHF. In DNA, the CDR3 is TGTGCCAGCAGTTACGAGGTACAGGTGAATCAGCCCCAGCATTTT.

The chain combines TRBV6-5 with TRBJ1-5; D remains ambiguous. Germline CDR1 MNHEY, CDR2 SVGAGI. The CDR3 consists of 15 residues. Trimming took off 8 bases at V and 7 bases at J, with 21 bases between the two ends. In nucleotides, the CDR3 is TGTGCCAGCGGGAGGGTTGTCGTAGCAGTCCAGCCCCAGCATTTT. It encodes CASGRVVVAVQPQHF.

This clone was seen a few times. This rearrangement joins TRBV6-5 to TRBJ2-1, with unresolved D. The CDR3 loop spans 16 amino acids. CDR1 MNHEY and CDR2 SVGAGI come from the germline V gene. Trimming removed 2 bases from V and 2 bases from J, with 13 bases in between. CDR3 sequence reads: CASSYNKAVPYNEQFF. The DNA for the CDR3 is TGTGCCAGCAGTTACAACAAGGCGGTCCCCTACAATGAGCAGTTCTTC.

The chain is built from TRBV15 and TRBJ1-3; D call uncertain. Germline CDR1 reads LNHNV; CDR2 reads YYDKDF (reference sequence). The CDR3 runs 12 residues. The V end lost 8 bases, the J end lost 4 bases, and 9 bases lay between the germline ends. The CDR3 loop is CATGEVGNTIYF. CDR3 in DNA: TGTGCCACCGGAGAAGTGGGAAACACCATATATTTT.

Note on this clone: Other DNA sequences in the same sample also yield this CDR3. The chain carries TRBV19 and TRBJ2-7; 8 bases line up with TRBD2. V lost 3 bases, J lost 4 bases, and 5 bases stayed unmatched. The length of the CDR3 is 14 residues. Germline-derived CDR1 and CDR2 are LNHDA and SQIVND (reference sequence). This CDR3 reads CASSISSGLYEQYF. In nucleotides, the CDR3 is TGTGCCAGTAGTATTTCTAGCGGGCTATACGAGCAGTACTTC.

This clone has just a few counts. In DNA, the CDR3 is TGTGCCAGTAGTCCCGACTGGGGACAGGGTACAAACACCGGGGAGCTGTTTTTT. Translating it yields CASSPDWGQGTNTGELFF. This rearrangement joins TRBV19 to TRBJ2-2; TRBD1 matches 9 bases. J lost 2 bases, V lost 5 bases, and 12 bases had no gene match. Germline CDR1 LNHDA, CDR2 SQIVND (reference sequence). The CDR3 runs to 18 residues.

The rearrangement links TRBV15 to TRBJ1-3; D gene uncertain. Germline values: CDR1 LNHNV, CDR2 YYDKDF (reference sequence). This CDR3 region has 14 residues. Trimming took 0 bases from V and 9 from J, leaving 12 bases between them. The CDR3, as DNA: TGTGCCACCAGCAGAGATGGCCCCCCTGGCACCATATATTTT. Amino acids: CATSRDGPPGTIYF. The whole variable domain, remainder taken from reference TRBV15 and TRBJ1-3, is DAMVIQNPRYQVTQFGKPVTLSCSQTLNHNVMYWYQQKSSQAPKLLFHYYDKDFNNEADTPDNFQSRRPNTSFCFLDIRSPGLGDTAMYLCATSRDGPPGTIYFGEGSWLTVV.

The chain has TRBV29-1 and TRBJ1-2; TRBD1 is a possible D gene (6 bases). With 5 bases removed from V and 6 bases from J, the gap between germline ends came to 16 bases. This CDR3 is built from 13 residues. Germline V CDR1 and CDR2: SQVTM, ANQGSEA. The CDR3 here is CSVRAQGTNGYTF. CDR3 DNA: TGCAGCGTTAGAGCCCAGGGGACGAATGGCTACACCTTC.

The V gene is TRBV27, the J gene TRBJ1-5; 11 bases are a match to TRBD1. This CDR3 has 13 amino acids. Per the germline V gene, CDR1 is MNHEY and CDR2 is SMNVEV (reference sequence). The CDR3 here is CVAGDRGTQPQHF. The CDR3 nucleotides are TGTGTCGCAGGGGACAGGGGGACTCAGCCCCAGCATTTT.

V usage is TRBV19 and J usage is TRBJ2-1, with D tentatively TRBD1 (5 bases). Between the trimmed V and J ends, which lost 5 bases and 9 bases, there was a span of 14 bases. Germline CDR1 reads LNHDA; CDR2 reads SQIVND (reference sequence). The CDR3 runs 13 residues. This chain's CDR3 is CASSSRASVEQFF. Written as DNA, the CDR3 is TGTGCCAGTAGTTCCAGGGCAAGCGTTGAGCAGTTCTTC. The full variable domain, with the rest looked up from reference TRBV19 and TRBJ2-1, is DGGITQSPKYLFRKEGQNVTLSCEQNLNHDAMYWYRQDPGQGLRLIYYSQIVNDFQKGDIAEGYSVSREKKESFPLTVTSAQKNPTAFYLCASSSRASVEQFFGPGTRLTVL.

CDR3 amino acids: CASSLLAGNTDTQYF. In nucleotides, the CDR3 is TGTGCCAGCAGCCTACTAGCGGGGAACACAGATACGCAGTATTTT. The V call is TRBV13, the J call TRBJ2-3, with 10 bases identical to TRBD2. V gave up 5 bases and J gave up 2 bases; unmatched junction bases: 4. In germline, CDR1 is PRHDT, CDR2 FYEKMQ (reference sequence). The CDR3 loop spans 15 amino acids.

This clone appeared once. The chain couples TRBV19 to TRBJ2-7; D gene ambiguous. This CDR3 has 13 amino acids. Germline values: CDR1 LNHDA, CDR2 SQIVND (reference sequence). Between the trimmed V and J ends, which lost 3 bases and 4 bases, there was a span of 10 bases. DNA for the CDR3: TGTGCCAGTAGTATTGGCAGTTCTTACGAGCAGTACTTC. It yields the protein CASSIGSSYEQYF.

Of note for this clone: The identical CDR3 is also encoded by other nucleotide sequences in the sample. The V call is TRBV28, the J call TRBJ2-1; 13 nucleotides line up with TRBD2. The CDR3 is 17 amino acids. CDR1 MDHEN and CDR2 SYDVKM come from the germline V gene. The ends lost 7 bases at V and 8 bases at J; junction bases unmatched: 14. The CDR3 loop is CASNTGTSGAAGHEQFF. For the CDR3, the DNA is TGTGCCAGCAACACCGGGACTAGCGGGGCGGCGGGCCATGAGCAGTTCTTC.

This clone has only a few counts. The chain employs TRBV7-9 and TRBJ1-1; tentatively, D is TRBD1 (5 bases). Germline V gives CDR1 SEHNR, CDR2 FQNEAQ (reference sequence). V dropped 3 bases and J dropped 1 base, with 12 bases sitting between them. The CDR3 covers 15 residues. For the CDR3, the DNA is TGTGCCAGCAGCTTCCCAGGGACTAAGAACACTGAAGCTTTCTTT. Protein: CASSFPGTKNTEAFF. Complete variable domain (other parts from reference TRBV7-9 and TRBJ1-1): DTGVSQNPRHKITKRGQNVTFRCDPISEHNRLYWYRQTLGQGPEFLTYFQNEAQLEKSRLLSDRFSAERPKGSFSTLEIQRTEQGDSAMYLCASSFPGTKNTEAFFGQGTRLTVV.

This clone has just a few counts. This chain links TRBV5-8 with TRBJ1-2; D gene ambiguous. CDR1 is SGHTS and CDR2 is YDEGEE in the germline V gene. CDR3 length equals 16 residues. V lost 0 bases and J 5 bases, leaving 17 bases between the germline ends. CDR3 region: CASSLVLGTGWYGYTF. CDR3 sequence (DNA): TGTGCCAGCAGCTTGGTTTTAGGAACGGGTTGGTATGGCTACACCTTC.

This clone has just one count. The CDR3 bases are TGTGCCAGCAGTGGACAGGGGGCCGGCACTGAAGCTTTCTTT. Translated, it gives CASSGQGAGTEAFF. This chain connects TRBV2 to TRBJ1-1; 10 nucleotides match TRBD1. The CDR3 is made up of 14 amino acids. The V segment lost 4 bases and the J segment 4 bases; nucleotides outside the gene matches: 3. Per the germline V gene, CDR1 is SNHLY and CDR2 is FYNNEI.

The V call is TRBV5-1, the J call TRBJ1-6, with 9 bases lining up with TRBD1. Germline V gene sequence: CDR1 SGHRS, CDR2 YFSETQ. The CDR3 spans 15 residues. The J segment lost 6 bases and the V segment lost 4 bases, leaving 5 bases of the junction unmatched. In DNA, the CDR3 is TGCGCCAGCAGCCTACAGGGGGCGAGTAATTCACCCCTCCACTTT. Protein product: CASSLQGASNSPLHF. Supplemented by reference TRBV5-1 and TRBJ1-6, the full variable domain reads KAGVTQTPRYLIKTRGQQVTLSCSPISGHRSVSWYQQTPGQGLQFLFEYFSETQRNKGNFPGRFSGRQFSNSRSEMNVSTLELGDSALYLCASSLQGASNSPLHFGNGTRLTVT.